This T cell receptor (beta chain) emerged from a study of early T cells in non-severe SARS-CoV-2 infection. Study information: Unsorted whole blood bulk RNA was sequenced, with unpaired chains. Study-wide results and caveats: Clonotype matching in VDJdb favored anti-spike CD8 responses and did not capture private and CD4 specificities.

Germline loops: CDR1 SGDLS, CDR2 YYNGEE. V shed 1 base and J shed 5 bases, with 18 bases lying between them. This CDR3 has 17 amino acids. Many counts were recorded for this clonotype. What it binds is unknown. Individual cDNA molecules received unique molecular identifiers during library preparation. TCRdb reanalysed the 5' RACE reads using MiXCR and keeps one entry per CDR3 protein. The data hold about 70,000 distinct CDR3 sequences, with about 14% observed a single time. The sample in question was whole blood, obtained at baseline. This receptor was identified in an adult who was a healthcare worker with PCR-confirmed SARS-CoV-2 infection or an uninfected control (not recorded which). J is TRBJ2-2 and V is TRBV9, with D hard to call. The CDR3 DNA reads TGTGCCAGCAGCGTAAGACCCCCAGAGGACGGAACCGGGGAGCTGTTTTTT. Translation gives CASSVRPPEDGTGELFF.